A selection of T cell receptor beta chains follows, all from one sample in a study of lymphopenia after photon versus proton radiotherapy. Profiling relied on immunoSEQ multiplex PCR, and the TCRdb table lists in-frame clones only, not all of them. The repertoire includes around 19,000 clones, 84% of them detected once, and under 3.5% sits in the top ten. The input for sequencing was peripheral blood, taken from a patient treated with photon-based radiotherapy. Receptors originate from a woman aged 50 to 65 with pancreatic cancer. Both conserved end residues are part of each CDR3. The D gene is left open where the match is weak. Size is stated for part of the rows, as once, few or many counts, or as a class when the clone is expanded.

TRBV11-2	NA	NA	TRBJ2-2	CASSLVGRIQTHRELFF	TGTGCCAGCAGCTTAGTAGGCCGAATACAAACCCACCGGGAGCTGTTTTTT
TRBV19	NA	TRBD1	TRBJ2-7	CASSMMGTGVLEQYF	TGTGCCAGTAGTATGATGGGGACAGGGGTGTTGGAGCAGTACTTC
TRBV5-1	NA	TRBD2	TRBJ2-7	CASSSARTSGSYEQYF	TGCGCCAGCAGCTCCGCAAGGACTAGCGGCTCCTACGAGCAGTACTTC
TRBV7-2	NA	TRBD1	TRBJ2-7	CASSSGGPGHYEQYF	TGTGCCAGCAGCTCAGGGGGACCGGGACACTACGAGCAGTACTTC
TRBV5-5	NA	NA	TRBJ2-7	CASSLRSGGVRNEQYF	TGTGCCAGCAGCTTAAGGTCGGGCGGAGTCAGGAACGAGCAGTACTTC
TRBV6-1	NA	NA	TRBJ2-5	CASKLVWQETQYF	TGTGCCAGCAAATTAGTCTGGCAAGAGACCCAGTACTTC
TRBV7-2	few	NA	TRBJ1-3	CASSRDGNSGNTIYF	TGTGCCAGCAGCCGGGACGGAAACTCTGGAAACACCATATATTTT
TRBV27	NA	NA	TRBJ2-2	CASSFQRIEGTGELFF	TGTGCCAGCAGTTTCCAGCGTATCGAAGGGACCGGGGAGCTGTTTTTT
TRBV30	once	NA	TRBJ2-1	CAWSRRGWRGNEQFF	TGTGCCTGGAGCCGGCGCGGGTGGCGGGGCAATGAGCAGTTCTTC
TRBV19	NA	TRBD1	TRBJ2-2	CASSAGQGATGELFF	TGTGCCAGTAGCGCGGGACAGGGGGCCACCGGGGAGCTGTTTTTT
TRBV7-2	NA	NA	TRBJ1-6	CASSFGRKDSPLHF	TGTGCCAGCAGCTTCGGCAGGAAAGATTCACCCCTCCACTTT
TRBV4-1	NA	NA	TRBJ2-3	CASSHDTDTQYF	TGCGCCAGCAGCCATGACACAGATACGCAGTATTTT
TRBV7-6	NA	TRBD2	TRBJ2-2	CASSPGLAGTGELFF	TGTGCCAGCAGCCCGGGACTAGCGGGAACCGGGGAGCTGTTTTTT
TRBV19	NA	NA	TRBJ2-2	CASSMQLANTGELFF	TGTGCCAGTAGTATGCAACTCGCGAACACCGGGGAGCTGTTTTTT
TRBV18	NA	NA	TRBJ1-4	CASSPPGEEKLFF	TGTGCCAGCTCACCACCAGGGGAAGAAAAACTGTTTTTT
TRBV7-7	NA	NA	TRBJ1-3	CASSPGLPTAGNTIYF	TGTGCCAGCAGCCCGGGCCTTCCCACGGCTGGAAACACCATATATTTT
TRBV7-2	NA	NA	TRBJ2-7	CASSLGLRDYEQYF	TGTGCCAGCAGCTTAGGTCTCAGGGACTACGAGCAGTACTTC
TRBV15	NA	NA	TRBJ2-2	CATSLWGGNTGELFF	TGTGCCACCAGCCTTTGGGGAGGGAACACCGGGGAGCTGTTTTTT
TRBV4-3	NA	TRBD2	TRBJ2-5	CASSQVTSGSGKETQYF	TGCGCCAGCAGCCAAGTAACGAGCGGGAGCGGAAAAGAGACCCAGTACTTC
TRBV28	NA	NA	TRBJ1-1	CASSPPVETNTEAFF	TGTGCCAGCAGTCCCCCCGTTGAAACGAACACTGAAGCTTTCTTT
TRBV28	NA	NA	TRBJ2-2	CASSLASRLYTGELFF	TGTGCCAGCAGTTTGGCTAGCCGACTCTACACCGGGGAGCTGTTTTTT
TRBV10-1	NA	NA	TRBJ2-5	CASSGGESQETQYF	TGCGCCAGCAGTGGAGGGGAGTCCCAAGAGACCCAGTACTTC
TRBV2	NA	TRBD1	TRBJ2-2	CASNRDRTNTGELFF	TGTGCCAGCAACCGGGACAGGACAAACACCGGGGAGCTGTTTTTT
TRBV7-2	few	NA	TRBJ1-4	CASKENEKLFF	TGTGCCAGCAAGGAGAATGAAAAACTGTTTTTT
TRBV18	once	TRBD1	TRBJ1-1	CASSPPGQGAIFEAFF	TGTGCCAGCTCACCGCCGGGACAGGGGGCGATATTTGAAGCTTTCTTT
TRBV25-1	few	NA	TRBJ2-7	CASRGGVYEQYF	TGTGCCAGCAGAGGTGGGGTTTACGAGCAGTACTTC
TRBV7-2	NA	NA	TRBJ1-3	CASSRDGNSGNTIYF	TGTGCCAGCAGCCGGGACGGCAACTCTGGAAACACCATATATTTT
TRBV19	NA	NA	TRBJ1-5	CASSIARNQPQHF	TGTGCCAGTAGTATAGCCAGGAATCAGCCCCAGCATTTT
TRBV30	once	TRBD2	TRBJ2-7	CAWSSTSGYYEQYF	TGTGCCTGGAGTTCGACTAGCGGGTACTACGAGCAGTACTTC
TRBV28	once	NA	TRBJ1-2	CATKVTGNYGYTF	TGTGCCACCAAGGTGACTGGGAACTATGGCTACACCTTC
TRBV6-5	NA	TRBD2	TRBJ2-7	CASSIRREGRNEQYF	TGTGCCAGCTCTATTAGGCGGGAGGGCCGGAACGAGCAGTACTTC
TRBV5-6	NA	NA	TRBJ2-3	CASSPRWGLTHTDTQYF	TGTGCCAGCAGCCCTAGGTGGGGCCTAACACACACAGATACGCAGTATTTT
TRBV27	few	TRBD1	TRBJ1-5	CASSPGQGGNQPQHF	TGTGCCAGCAGCCCGGGACAGGGAGGCAATCAGCCCCAGCATTTT
TRBV7-9	NA	TRBD2	TRBJ2-7	CASSFSGLTYEQYF	TGTGCCAGCAGCTTTAGCGGGCTGACCTACGAGCAGTACTTC
TRBV2	few	NA	TRBJ2-7	CASRDSLSSYEQYF	TGTGCCAGCCGGGACTCCTTGAGCTCCTACGAGCAGTACTTC
TRBV4-2	few	TRBD1	TRBJ1-5	CASSQGDSFNQPQHF	TGTGCCAGCAGCCAAGGGGACAGCTTTAATCAGCCCCAGCATTTT
TRBV4-3	NA	TRBD2	TRBJ2-3	CASSQAPSGSDTDTQYF	TGCGCCAGCAGCCAAGCCCCTAGCGGGAGCGACACAGATACGCAGTATTTT
TRBV30	NA	TRBD2	TRBJ2-1	CAWIPGSGISYNEQFF	TGTGCCTGGATCCCGGGTAGCGGGATCTCCTACAATGAGCAGTTCTTC
TRBV19	NA	TRBD2	TRBJ2-3	CASSSQTSGSSVDTQYF	TGTGCCAGTAGTTCCCAGACTAGCGGGAGTTCAGTAGATACGCAGTATTTT